This T cell receptor beta chain is from a study of shared T cell receptors in the human thymus. From germline, CDR1 is MNHNY and CDR2 SVGAGI (reference sequence). The V gene end was trimmed by 6 bases and the J gene end by 2 bases; junction bases not matched to a gene: 12. This CDR3 has 16 amino acids. Assay: immunoSEQ multiplex PCR; the TCRdb copy retains only in-frame clones and omits some. The sample contains approximately 490,000 clones, roughly 74% of which appear only once. The sample also formed part of further work on human thymus T cells. From that second work: From resections taken during corrective heart surgery, the thymus tissue was obtained. Thymic and blood repertoires appeared to show biased V and J gene usage. Related work showed strongly overlapping thymic repertoires across unrelated individuals.

Sequencing was carried out using thymocytes. This chain uses TRBV6-6 with TRBJ2-5, with 7 nucleotides matching TRBD2. This receptor was identified in a boy less than two years old with a congenital heart defect. The CDR3 DNA is TGTGCCAGCAGAACCCCGGTTGGAGCGGGACAAGAGACCCAGTACTTC. It translates to CASRTPVGAGQETQYF.